Below are 7 T cell receptor beta chains sequenced from a single sample in a study of identical twins. A single record per CDR3 protein comes from TCRdb applying MiXCR to the 5' RACE reads. The sample yields fewer than 250,000 distinct CDR3 sequences, under 10% seen once. The data were also submitted as part of a second study, on yellow fever vaccine responses in identical twins.

Sequencing used memory (CD45RO+) T cells sorted from blood. These receptors were taken from a woman aged 18-29 years in good health.

This chain links TRBV15 with TRBJ2-7; TRBD1 aligns across 10 bases. Trimming at V came to 4 bases and at J to 0 bases, leaving 3 bases not matched to a gene. Germline V gene sequence: CDR1 LNHNV, CDR2 YYDKDF (reference sequence). The CDR3 runs to 15 residues. The chain's CDR3 is CATSTGQGPSYEQYF. The DNA for the CDR3 is TGTGCCACCAGCACGGGACAGGGGCCCTCCTACGAGCAGTACTTC.

This clonotype was observed many times. Here the CDR3 DNA reads TGCGCCAGCAGCTTGGGTCGGGGGGACCAGGCAGATACGCAGTATTTT. Translation: CASSLGRGDQADTQYF. The chain employs TRBV5-1 and TRBJ2-3; 7 bases match TRBD2. Trimming removed 0 bases from V and 4 bases from J; junction bases left unmatched: 8. Germline CDR1 and CDR2: SGHRS and YFSETQ. CDR3 length: 16 residues. Using reference TRBV5-1 and TRBJ2-3 for the parts outside the CDR3, the full variable domain is KAGVTQTPRYLIKTRGQQVTLSCSPISGHRSVSWYQQTPGQGLQFLFEYFSETQRNKGNFPGRFSGRQFSNSRSEMNVSTLELGDSALYLCASSLGRGDQADTQYFGPGTRLTVL.

The V and J genes are TRBV2 and TRBJ1-1; D is undetermined. Germline CDR1 and CDR2: SNHLY and FYNNEI. The length of the CDR3 is 14 residues. The V and J ends lost 3 bases and 0 bases respectively, with 8 bases between them. The CDR3 loop is CASSEVLLNTEAFF. CDR3 in DNA: TGTGCCAGCAGTGAGGTGCTTTTGAACACTGAAGCTTTCTTT.

This chain uses TRBV7-2 with TRBJ2-2; D call uncertain. The CDR3 loop spans 14 amino acids. Trimming took 8 bases from V and 6 from J, leaving 16 bases between them. The V gene's germline CDR1 is SGHTA and CDR2 FQGNSA. CDR3 nucleotides: TGTGCCAGCCGGTCGGGCAGGATGGCCGGGGAGCTGTTTTTT. Its protein is CASRSGRMAGELFF.

This clonotype came up a few times. The chain couples TRBV7-2 to TRBJ1-2, with 7 bases lining up with TRBD1. CDR3 length equals 12 residues. The germline V gene encodes CDR1 SGHTA and CDR2 FQGNSA. V was clipped by 5 bases and J by 7 bases; unmatched bases: 4. DNA of the CDR3: TGTGCCAGCAGCGTGACAGGGTTTGGCTACACCTTC. Protein product: CASSVTGFGYTF.

This clonotype was recorded at least ten times. The chain carries TRBV11-2 and TRBJ2-6; no clear D gene. CDR3 length equals 12 residues. CDR1 and CDR2 (germline): SGHAT, FQNNGV. V dropped 4 bases and J dropped 3 bases, with 1 base sitting between them. CDR3 DNA: TGTGCCAGCAGCTATGGGGCCAACGTCCTGACTTTC. The encoded protein is CASSYGANVLTF.

The gene calls are TRBV7-9 and TRBJ1-6; 10 bases are shared with TRBD1. Germline CDR1 and CDR2: SEHNR and FQNEAQ (reference sequence). Germline trimming cut 5 bases from V and 6 bases from J; bases unmatched to any gene: 7. The CDR3 totals 16 residues. The CDR3 spells CASSAPGTGVNSPLHF. In nucleotides, the CDR3 is TGTGCCAGCAGCGCCCCCGGGACAGGGGTTAATTCACCCCTCCACTTT. Full variable domain (missing parts from reference TRBV7-9 and TRBJ1-6): DTGVSQNPRHKITKRGQNVTFRCDPISEHNRLYWYRQTLGQGPEFLTYFQNEAQLEKSRLLSDRFSAERPKGSFSTLEIQRTEQGDSAMYLCASSAPGTGVNSPLHFGNGTRLTVT.